Sequencing of this TCR beta chain was carried out in a study of beta chain features in type 1 diabetes (dated by TCRdb to the late 2010s). Study-wide context: Patients and healthy donors did not differ in mean age, gender distribution, total cell number or subset yield. A total of roughly 100 million sorted cells were examined across all samples, and the number of cells per subset was strongly correlated with RNA yield. In the study, TCRB repertoires of sorted circulating CD4+ T cell subsets from recently diagnosed type 1 diabetes patients were compared with those of matched healthy donors. Regulatory and stem cell-like memory subsets were isolated from only 8 patients and about 8 healthy donors, whereas naive and central memory subsets came from all 28 donors.

This clone was counted a few times. Its antigen is currently not known. No much larger clone exists at a distance of one base, and base qualities are not known. Each donor gave one peripheral blood draw, roughly 110 mL on average, collected into heparinised tubes. Naive, central memory, regulatory and stem cell-like memory CD4+ T cells were sorted on a BD FACSAria II using a panel including CD45RO, CCR7, CD25, CD127, CD95 and CD27. Every sorted population had a purity above 95%. PBMCs were isolated right away by Lymphoprep density gradient centrifugation and were stained directly, without culture. Samples were stained and sorted in pairs, with one healthy donor and one patient per experiment, so that batch effects were minimized. All of the isolated RNA was reverse transcribed with the High Capacity cDNA Reverse Transcription Kit, so expressed TCRB transcripts were sequenced. Deep immunoSEQ sequencing was applied to naive, central memory and regulatory T cell samples, giving an average of about 3.4 million total reads per sample. After sorted cells were lysed in RLT buffer, RNA was extracted with DNase-treated RNeasy Micro or Mini kits, with the choice depending on cell number. To prevent cross-contamination, every cell subset was processed on its own, while patient and healthy donor samples were processed together. The immunoSEQ multiplex PCR was used to amplify TCRB sequences from cDNA, generating 87-bp fragments that spanned the CDR3 region. Sequencing of the amplicons was performed on the Illumina HiSeq platform. Turning to the authors' computational methods: Synthetic template baselines were used to correct PCR bias computationally, reads within Hamming distance 2 were collapsed together, and singletons that could not be merged were discarded. Reads were aligned against IMGT to assign V, D and J genes, CDR3 length and insertions or deletions at six rearrangement sites. Within each subset, clonotype counts were normalized to sorted cell number, after which true diversity and Gini coefficients were computed with the tcR R package. The overlap coefficient, calculated on TCRB nucleotide sequences, was used to measure repertoire sharing. Out-of-frame TCRB sequences from naive cells were analyzed to stand in for the pre-selection repertoire. TCRdb holds this immuneACCESS table with in-frame rearrangements only. Some clones are missing; in checked studies, unresolved V genes explain under half, and the rest has no known cause. That table is the source of V, J and clone size, and D and trimming were worked out from the DNA. The sample data list a few hundred thousand clones, and around 16% of these were observed just once. Of the sample, about 0.092% falls within the top ten clones.

The CDR3 numbers 14 residues from cysteine through phenylalanine. Here the CDR3 DNA is all that survives: 42 bases in frame from base 1. In the germline V gene, CDR1 corresponds to MDHEN and CDR2 to SYDVKM. Trimming leaves V shorter by 4 bases and J shorter by 2 bases, with the junction holding 5 bases beyond the gene matches. Overall results and qualifications from the work: Type 1 diabetes patients showed a moderate but significant shortening of TCRB CDR3 length in all four CD4+ subsets. Naive, central memory and regulatory TCRB repertoires appeared more similar among patients than among healthy donors. Because cDNA was sequenced instead of genomic DNA, highly expressing activated cells could be over-represented, though the groups showed no difference in activation or CD3 levels. At VDJ recombination sites, type 1 diabetes patients had fewer insertions and more deleted nucleotides, which implies abnormalities in thymic rearrangement. Because the HLA sub-analyses included only small numbers of individuals, any influence of HLA type on TCRB rearrangement was left unresolved. PCR may preferentially amplify shorter templates, but because patient and control samples were amplified and corrected together, any resulting skew would affect both groups equally.

The TCR was taken from a man aged 25-45 years with type 1 diabetes. The rearrangement joined TRBV28 to TRBJ2-7; 7 central bases correspond to TRBD1. The sequenced sample consisted of naive CD4+ T cells from blood. What the cell subset or site label conveys for this sample: true naive CD4+ T cells. The sequenced DNA: TGTGCCAGCAGTTCGGGACAGCTCCCCTACGAGCAGTACTTC. Its protein reads: CASSSGQLPYEQYF.